Presented here are 18 T cell receptor beta chains from one specimen sequenced in a study of shared clonotypes between healthy human individuals. Measured with immunoSEQ multiplex PCR; TCRdb has only the in-frame clones, and not every one. This sample carries roughly 2 million clones, approximately 96% of them seen once, and the ten largest clones take roughly 0.13%. The sample consisted of naive CD4+ T cells sorted from blood. Subset denoted: CD45RA+ positively selected. The receptors come from a man aged 18 to 29 in good health.

The DNA for the CDR3 is TGTGCCAGCAGTTCCAGTGGGGCGGGTAATGAAAAACTGTTTTTT. This translates into CASSSSGAGNEKLFF. V and J are TRBV28 and TRBJ1-4, with D maybe TRBD1 (5 bases). The CDR3 covers 15 residues. V gave up 4 bases and J gave up 4 bases, with 13 bases separating them. In germline, CDR1 is MDHEN, CDR2 SYDVKM.

The rearrangement joins TRBV5-5 to TRBJ1-6, with D maybe TRBD1 (6 bases). The CDR3 length is 14 residues. Germline values: CDR1 SGHKS, CDR2 YYEKEE (reference sequence). V was cut by 0 bases and J by 7 bases, with 8 bases left in between. Written as DNA, the CDR3 is TGTGCCAGCAGCTTGGACAGGGTCAATTCACCCCTCCACTTT. Amino acid sequence: CASSLDRVNSPLHF.

The V gene is TRBV5-1, the J gene TRBJ2-5, with D perhaps TRBD1 (6 bases). The CDR3 is 14 amino acids. The germline gives CDR1 SGHRS, CDR2 YFSETQ. V dropped 3 bases and J dropped 4 bases, with 13 bases sitting between them. The CDR3 protein is CASSYQGFGETQYF. The CDR3 DNA follows: TGCGCCAGCAGCTATCAGGGGTTTGGAGAGACCCAGTACTTC.

Worth noting for this clone: The sample holds other DNA sequences that translate to the same CDR3. The chain uses TRBV28 and TRBJ1-5, with no clear D. V dropped 1 base and J dropped 6 bases, with 1 base sitting between them. The CDR3 runs to 11 residues. Looked up from germline, CDR1 is MDHEN and CDR2 is SYDVKM. CDR3 loop: CASSLSQPQHF. The CDR3 bases are TGTGCCAGCAGTTTATCTCAGCCCCAGCATTTT.

The rearrangement uses TRBV7-9 and TRBJ2-7; D unclear. Germline V CDR1 and CDR2: SEHNR, FQNEAQ (reference sequence). V was cut by 2 bases and J by 7 bases, with 12 bases left in between. The CDR3 is 13 residues long. The CDR3 reads CASSLYGREEQYF. The CDR3 nucleotides are TGTGCCAGCAGCTTATACGGCCGTGAAGAGCAGTACTTC.

The gene calls are TRBV6-1 and TRBJ2-5, with 15 bases aligning to TRBD2. The CDR3 contains 17 residues. CDR1 MNHNS and CDR2 SASEGT come from the germline V gene. Germline trimming cut 2 bases from V and 5 bases from J; bases unmatched to any gene: 6. The CDR3 reads CASSERTSGGAYETQYF. CDR3 nucleotide sequence: TGTGCCAGCAGTGAAAGGACTAGCGGGGGGGCTTATGAGACCCAGTACTTC.

The chain employs TRBV7-2 and TRBJ2-7; 10 nucleotides agree with TRBD2. The length of the CDR3 is 15 residues. The junction had 2 bases not matched to a gene; V was cut back by 0 bases and J by 3 bases. In germline, CDR1 is SGHTA, CDR2 FQGNSA. The CDR3 protein is CASSLASSGSYEQYF. The CDR3 DNA sequence: TGTGCCAGCAGCTTAGCATCTAGCGGGAGCTACGAGCAGTACTTC.

The CDR3 DNA reads as TGTGCCAGCAGCCGCTCAAACAGGGTTGGGTCACCCCTCCACTTT. It codes for CASSRSNRVGSPLHF. The chain couples TRBV27 to TRBJ1-6; the D gene is possibly TRBD1 (6 bases). Germline V lookup: CDR1 MNHEY, CDR2 SMNVEV (reference sequence). V was pared by 6 bases and J by 10 bases, with 19 bases between. The CDR3 spans 15 residues.

The chain combines TRBV5-6 with TRBJ2-1; D might be TRBD1 or TRBD2, each matching 6 bases. This CDR3 is built from 18 residues. Trimming took 0 bases from V and 7 from J, leaving 23 bases between them. Germline V CDR1 and CDR2: SGHDT, YYEEEE. CDR3 residues: CASSLEGLWGATINEQFF. CDR3 bases: TGTGCCAGCAGCTTGGAAGGCCTCTGGGGGGCTACCATTAATGAGCAGTTCTTC.

The chain uses TRBV5-1 and TRBJ1-6; D unresolved. Germline CDR1 SGHRS, CDR2 YFSETQ. Trimming shortened V by 1 base and J by 0 bases, and 8 bases separated the two germline ends. The CDR3 is made up of 16 amino acids. Here the CDR3 reads CASSLTPSSYNSPLHF. DNA of the CDR3: TGCGCCAGCAGCTTGACGCCGAGCTCCTATAATTCACCCCTCCACTTT.

The chain links TRBV4-3 to TRBJ2-5; 13 bases fit TRBD2. CDR3 size: 16 residues. Trimming cost V 0 bases and J 3 bases; bases outside gene matches: 1. Germline CDR1 and CDR2: LGHNA and YSLEER. CDR3 nucleotide sequence: TGCGCCAGCAGCCAAGAGGGACTAGCGGGGAAAGAGACCCAGTACTTC. The encoded protein is CASSQEGLAGKETQYF.

The chain is built from TRBV19 and TRBJ1-5; no clear D gene. The CDR3 sequence is 12 residues long. Trimming stripped 7 bases from V and 4 bases from J, with 8 bases between. CDR1 and CDR2 (germline): LNHDA, SQIVND (reference sequence). CDR3 residues: CASKGLNQPQHF. Written as DNA, the CDR3 is TGTGCCAGTAAGGGCCTTAATCAGCCCCAGCATTTT. The full variable domain, with the rest looked up from reference TRBV19 and TRBJ1-5, is DGGITQSPKYLFRKEGQNVTLSCEQNLNHDAMYWYRQDPGQGLRLIYYSQIVNDFQKGDIAEGYSVSREKKESFPLTVTSAQKNPTAFYLCASKGLNQPQHFGDGTRLSIL.

The CDR3 DNA sequence: TGTGCCAGCAGTTACAGTCGACAGGGGGTAAAGACCCAGTACTTC. Protein sequence: CASSYSRQGVKTQYF. This sequence joins TRBV6-5 and TRBJ2-5, with 9 bases that match TRBD1. V lost 2 bases to trimming and J lost 6 bases; unmatched junction nucleotides: 7. Germline CDR1 reads MNHEY; CDR2 reads SVGAGI. The CDR3 contains 15 residues.

The V and J genes are TRBV2 and TRBJ1-1; 9 nucleotides match TRBD1. Unmatched junction bases numbered 5, after V lost 2 bases and J lost 10 bases. Germline V gene lookup returns CDR1 SNHLY and CDR2 FYNNEI. The CDR3 loop spans 13 amino acids. CDR3 DNA sequence: TGTGCCAGCAGTGAAAGGGCGACAGGGGGAGCTTTCTTT. Protein: CASSERATGGAFF.

This chain connects TRBV27 to TRBJ2-5, with D unclear. The CDR3 has 14 amino acids. Germline V gives CDR1 MNHEY, CDR2 SMNVEV (reference sequence). Trimming left V 5 bases short and J 0 bases short, with 10 bases between. The CDR3 DNA follows: TGTGCCAGCAGTCCACACCGAAACCAAGAGACCCAGTACTTC. As protein: CASSPHRNQETQYF.

J is TRBJ2-5 and V is TRBV18, with 10 bases lining up with TRBD1. The CDR3 is made up of 16 amino acids. From germline, CDR1 is KGHSH and CDR2 LQKENI. V lost 4 bases and J lost 2; bases outside the gene matches: 7. The DNA of the CDR3 is TGTGCCAGCTCACGTGCAATGGACAGGGGGCAAGAGACCCAGTACTTC. Translation gives CASSRAMDRGQETQYF.

The V call is TRBV11-2, the J call TRBJ2-7; D uncertain. V gave up 5 bases and J gave up 2 bases, with 13 bases separating them. This CDR3 has 14 amino acids. The germline V gene has CDR1 SGHAT and CDR2 FQNNGV. The CDR3 loop is CASSHPAQPYEQYF. CDR3 coding DNA: TGTGCCAGCAGCCACCCCGCTCAACCCTACGAGCAGTACTTC.

The chain combines TRBV7-6 with TRBJ1-6; possible D gene TRBD1, 5 bases. This CDR3 is 18 amino acids long. Germline V CDR1 and CDR2: SGHVS, FNYEAQ. The V end lost 2 bases, the J end lost 10 bases, and 24 bases lay between the germline ends. This chain's CDR3 is CASSLRGGAKSPASPLHF. CDR3 coding DNA: TGTGCCAGCAGCTTACGGGGCGGCGCTAAAAGCCCCGCGTCACCCCTCCACTTT. The full variable domain, its missing parts supplied by reference TRBV7-6 and TRBJ1-6, is GAGVSQSPRYKVTKRGQDVALRCDPISGHVSLYWYRQALGQGPEFLTYFNYEAQQDKSGLPNDRFSAERPEGSISTLTIQRTEQRDSAMYRCASSLRGGAKSPASPLHFGNGTRLTVT.